This TCR beta chain is from a study of blood T cells in healthy people across ages. Whole-study results and caveats: Both naive CD4+ cell counts and diversity were greater in long-lived donors than in aged donors.

V gave up 2 bases and J gave up 10 bases; unmatched junction bases: 4. The CDR3 is 13 residues long. Germline-derived CDR1 and CDR2 are MDHEN and SYDVKM. The total RNA that was extracted per sample amounted to at least 5 micrograms. Sample-barcoded 5' priming and a J-beta primer mix drove a second PCR of 7 to 11 cycles. In TCRdb, the 5' RACE reads were re-called with MiXCR into one record per CDR3 protein. The sample consists of over 600,000 distinct CDR3 sequences, 40% to 45% of them appearing once. On this clonotype: Its antigen is unknown.

The chain employs TRBV28 and TRBJ2-7; 11 bases align to TRBD1. The sequence came from an elderly man in good health. Input material: blood. The CDR3 DNA follows: TGTGCCAGCAGTTTACCGGGACAGGGGGTCCAGTACTTC. Protein: CASSLPGQGVQYF.